Detailed here is one T cell receptor (beta chain). Its antigen remains unidentified. TCRdb re-analysed the reads in MiXCR, keeping a single row per CDR3 protein. The data hold roughly 200,000 distinct CDR3 sequences, with approximately 40% observed a single time. This sample was included in a study of T cell repertoires in cytomegalovirus infection. Across the study: A matching HLA type, together with CMV infection, was signaled by public TCR beta signatures.

CDR3 length: 17 residues. CDR1 LNHNV and CDR2 YYDKDF come from the germline V gene (reference sequence). The J segment lost 3 bases and the V segment lost 1 base, leaving 9 bases of the junction unmatched. This TCR was recovered from a human donor in good health (CMV status not recorded). Some clones in this sample may be carry-over from other donors' samples. The rearrangement joins TRBV15 to TRBJ2-3; 8 bases agree with TRBD2. The input for sequencing was CD8+ T cells from cultured PBMCs, taken from culture after CMV antigen stimulation. This CDR3 reads CATSRGAGGLTTDTQYF. DNA for the CDR3: TGTGCCACCAGCAGAGGGGCGGGAGGCCTGACGACAGATACGCAGTATTTT.